This is a list of T cell receptor beta chains from one sample in a study of cytomegalovirus exposure and HLA in healthy donors. TCRdb keeps only in-frame clones here, not all; method: immunoSEQ multiplex PCR. This table has some 120,000 clones, roughly 80% appearing once. The sequenced sample consisted of PBMCs. Receptors originate from a female donor in good health and CMV-seronegative. The CDR3 runs from the conserved cysteine through the conserved F or W. Fields, in order: clone size, D gene, V gene, J gene, CDR3 protein, CDR3 DNA. D genes are given only for firm matches. A clone size is listed for some rows: how often the clone was seen (once, few, many), or a class if it is expanded.

few	NA	TRBV7-3	TRBJ1-3	CASSPGGNTIYF	TGTGCCAGCAGCCCGGGGGGCAACACCATATATTTT
NA	TRBD1	TRBV18	TRBJ2-6	CASSSKRTGGSGANVLTF	TGTGCCAGCTCCTCTAAGCGGACAGGGGGCTCTGGGGCCAACGTCCTGACTTTC
once	NA	TRBV7-9	TRBJ1-6	CASSSPGQPDSRSPLHF	TGTGCCAGCAGTTCCCCGGGACAACCTGATTCGAGGTCGCCCCTCCACTTT
NA	TRBD2	TRBV7-9	TRBJ2-3	CASSRTSGITDTQYF	TGTGCCAGCAGCCGGACTAGCGGGATCACAGATACGCAGTATTTT
NA	TRBD2	TRBV28	TRBJ2-7	CASSSGGSYEQYF	TGTGCCAGCAGTTCGGGGGGTTCCTACGAGCAGTACTTC
NA	NA	TRBV28	TRBJ2-7	CASSPSGVYYEQYF	TGTGCCAGCAGCCCGTCCGGGGTTTACTACGAGCAGTACTTC
few	TRBD2	TRBV28	TRBJ2-5	CASSSPGLAGRETQYF	TGTGCCAGCAGTTCCCCCGGACTAGCGGGACGCGAGACCCAGTACTTC
NA	TRBD1	TRBV4-1	TRBJ2-1	CASSQTGFENEQFF	TGCGCCAGCAGCCAGACAGGGTTTGAGAATGAGCAGTTCTTC
NA	NA	TRBV7-3	TRBJ2-6	CASSLTSPGYSGANGLTF	TGTGCCAGCAGCTTAACTAGTCCAGGGTACTCTGGGGCCAACGGCCTGACTTTC
NA	TRBD1	TRBV11-2	TRBJ1-1	CATQRQGGTEAFF	TGTGCCACGCAACGACAGGGAGGAACTGAAGCTTTCTTT
NA	NA	TRBV6-5	TRBJ2-5	CASSLRTVGETQYF	TGTGCCAGCAGCCTCCGGACAGTAGGAGAGACCCAGTACTTC
once	TRBD1	TRBV5-4	TRBJ1-3	CASSPGQGAPGNTIYF	TGTGCCAGCAGCCCGGGACAGGGTGCACCTGGAAACACCATATATTTT
NA	TRBD1	TRBV14	TRBJ1-1	CASSIRTGMNTEAFF	TGTGCCAGCAGCATTAGGACAGGCATGAACACTGAAGCTTTCTTT
few	NA	TRBV5-4	TRBJ1-1	CASSLDGQVSEAFF	TGTGCCAGCAGCTTGGACGGACAAGTGTCTGAAGCTTTCTTT
NA	NA	TRBV6-1	TRBJ2-7	CASSETGYEQYF	TGTGCCAGCAGTGAGACAGGTTACGAGCAGTACTTC
once	TRBD1	TRBV28	TRBJ1-5	CASSFGTGNLFSNQPQHF	TGTGCCAGCAGTTTTGGGACAGGGAACCTTTTTAGCAATCAGCCCCAGCATTTT
NA	TRBD1	TRBV18	TRBJ1-2	CASSPRADRGHGYTF	TGTGCCAGCTCACCACGTGCGGACAGGGGGCATGGCTACACCTTC
few	TRBD2	TRBV5-1	TRBJ2-3	CASSSLRGGGVTDTQYF	TGCGCCAGCAGCTCGCTCCGGGGCGGGGGGGTCACAGATACGCAGTATTTT
once	NA	TRBV21-1	TRBJ2-7	CASSTSGREQYF	TGTGCCAGCAGCACTAGCGGGAGGGAGCAGTACTTC
NA	TRBD1	TRBV14	TRBJ1-1	CASSTQTGVNTEAFF	TGTGCCAGCAGCACGCAAACAGGGGTGAACACTGAAGCTTTCTTT
NA	NA	TRBV5-1	TRBJ2-7	CASSLAGGGVGEQYF	TGCGCCAGCAGCTTGGCCGGTGGCGGGGTGGGCGAGCAGTACTTC
NA	NA	TRBV27	TRBJ1-2	CASSLVGAVNYGYTF	TGTGCCAGCAGTTTGGTGGGAGCCGTTAACTATGGCTACACCTTC
NA	NA	TRBV30	TRBJ2-7	CAWRDARDSSYF	TGTGCCTGGAGGGACGCCCGGGACTCCTCTTACTTC
NA	NA	TRBV15	TRBJ2-5	CATSIQGKETQYF	TGTGCCACCAGCATCCAGGGAAAAGAGACCCAGTACTTC
once	TRBD1	TRBV27	TRBJ1-6	CASSFRQGRNSPLHF	TGTGCCAGCAGTTTTCGACAGGGAAGGAATTCACCCCTCCACTTT
NA	NA	TRBV2	TRBJ2-5	CASRDSGETQYF	TGTGCCAGCAGGGACAGTGGAGAGACCCAGTACTTC
NA	TRBD2	TRBV6-5	TRBJ2-1	CASSSSAGTSANEQFF	TGTGCCAGCAGTTCCTCTGCCGGGACTAGTGCTAATGAGCAGTTCTTC
NA	TRBD2	TRBV19	TRBJ2-1	CASEAGGNEQFF	TGTGCCAGCGAAGCGGGAGGCAATGAGCAGTTCTTC
NA	NA	TRBV2	TRBJ2-3	CASSPDRRADTQYF	TGTGCCAGCAGTCCGGACAGGAGGGCCGATACGCAGTATTTT
NA	NA	TRBV11-2	TRBJ1-4	CASSLGLQREKLFF	TGTGCCAGCAGCTTAGGATTGCAGCGTGAAAAACTGTTTTTT
NA	NA	TRBV25-1	TRBJ1-1	CASRRHRTLKTEAFF	TGTGCCAGCAGAAGGCACAGAACTCTCAAGACTGAAGCTTTCTTT
NA	TRBD1	TRBV5-1	TRBJ1-6	CASSLDPGGDSPLHF	TGCGCCAGCAGCTTGGATCCAGGGGGCGACTCACCCCTCCACTTT
NA	NA	TRBV2	TRBJ2-3	CASAGQLITDTQYF	TGTGCCAGCGCGGGGCAGCTGATCACAGATACGCAGTATTTT
NA	NA	TRBV27	TRBJ2-1	CASSLSGPHPGRGQTKFF	TGTGCCAGCAGTTTATCAGGGCCCCACCCTGGGCGAGGACAGACAAAGTTCTTC
NA	NA	TRBV7-9	TRBJ1-1	CASSPPPYAITEAFF	TGTGCCAGCAGCCCCCCCCCTTACGCGATAACTGAAGCTTTCTTT
few	NA	TRBV9	TRBJ1-5	CASGGGYSNQPQHF	TGTGCTTCGGGGGGGGGATATAGCAATCAGCCCCAGCATTTT
NA	TRBD1	TRBV30	TRBJ1-1	CAWSAPRTGPNTEAFF	TGTGCCTGGAGTGCACCTAGGACAGGTCCGAACACTGAAGCTTTCTTT
NA	NA	TRBV18	TRBJ2-7	CASSGTGEDYEQYF	TGTGCCAGCTCCGGGACGGGAGAGGACTACGAGCAGTACTTC
NA	NA	TRBV7-9	TRBJ1-4	CASKKGQAEKLFF	TGTGCCAGCAAGAAAGGCCAGGCGGAAAAACTGTTTTTT
NA	NA	TRBV5-1	TRBJ1-1	CASTLFGNTEAFF	TGCGCCAGCACCCTATTCGGGAACACTGAAGCTTTCTTT
NA	TRBD1	TRBV7-9	TRBJ2-3	CASSPGQVGDTQYF	TGTGCCAGCAGCCCGGGACAGGTGGGAGATACGCAGTATTTT
NA	TRBD2	TRBV5-1	TRBJ2-7	CASSFVAGEGYEQYF	TGCGCCAGCAGCTTCGTCGCGGGGGAGGGCTACGAGCAGTACTTC
NA	TRBD2	TRBV2	TRBJ2-3	CASSEGVASGSTDTQYF	TGTGCCAGCAGTGAAGGGGTGGCTAGCGGGAGCACAGATACGCAGTATTTT
NA	TRBD1	TRBV7-9	TRBJ1-1	CASSLAAGGIAEAFF	TGTGCCAGCAGCTTAGCGGCAGGGGGCATCGCTGAAGCTTTCTTT
NA	TRBD2	TRBV6-5	TRBJ2-7	CASSYALAGGIEQYF	TGTGCCAGCAGTTACGCTCTAGCGGGAGGAATCGAGCAGTACTTC
NA	NA	TRBV29-1	TRBJ2-7	CSARDQNYEQYF	TGCAGCGCCCGGGATCAAAACTACGAGCAGTACTTC
NA	TRBD1	TRBV5-4	TRBJ2-7	CASSYAAGGTYEQYF	TGTGCCAGCAGTTACGCAGCAGGGGGCACTTACGAGCAGTACTTC
NA	NA	TRBV19	TRBJ1-1	CASSIWTVGVRGAFF	TGTGCCAGTAGTATTTGGACGGTCGGGGTGCGGGGAGCTTTCTTT
NA	NA	TRBV5-1	TRBJ2-5	CASSLDPSQETQYF	TGCGCCAGCAGCTTGGACCCTAGCCAAGAGACCCAGTACTTC
NA	NA	TRBV4-1	TRBJ2-7	CASSPTLGYEQYF	TGCGCCAGCAGCCCGACTCTTGGTTACGAGCAGTACTTC
NA	TRBD1	TRBV5-4	TRBJ2-7	CASRPWTGNFGEQYF	TGTGCCAGCAGGCCATGGACAGGGAATTTCGGGGAGCAGTACTTC
NA	TRBD2	TRBV7-9	TRBJ2-1	CASSARTRTDDEQFF	TGTGCCAGCAGCGCCCGGACTAGGACGGACGATGAGCAGTTCTTC